The clone carrying this TCR beta chain has at least ten counts. Its antigen is not known. This specimen comes from a study of T cells after posttransplantation cyclophosphamide. Study-level findings and limits: TRB overlap between skin or GI tissue T cells and blood was limited. Donor-recipient repertoire similarity was low at 1-2 months, rising over year one.

The repertoire was sequenced with immunoSEQ multiplex PCR; TCRdb's copy has only in-frame clones and lacks some. This sample shows about 14,000 clones and no singletons; 20% to 25% rests with the ten largest. Busulfan-fludarabine conditioning, marrow transplant, and cyclophosphamide on days +3 and +4 were administered. V lost 7 bases and J 6 bases, leaving 15 bases between the germline ends. Germline V CDR1 and CDR2: LNHDA, SQIVND (reference sequence). The CDR3 runs 13 residues. The source of this sequence is a female patient aged 35 to 55 who received an allogeneic stem cell transplant from a related donor, was CMV-positive, and had no GVHD. A share of the T cells may be of graft donor origin. This chain links TRBV19 with TRBJ1-1; a weak D match, TRBD1 (5 bases). Sequencing used PBMCs, obtained approximately 1,200 days after allogeneic stem cell transplant with posttransplant cyclophosphamide. The CDR3 DNA sequence: TGTGCCAGTATAACGGGAGGGGCCTCTGAAGCTTTCTTT. Protein sequence: CASITGGASEAFF. Combining the CDR3 with reference TRBV19 and TRBJ1-1 gives the whole variable domain DGGITQSPKYLFRKEGQNVTLSCEQNLNHDAMYWYRQDPGQGLRLIYYSQIVNDFQKGDIAEGYSVSREKKESFPLTVTSAQKNPTAFYLCASITGGASEAFFGQGTRLTVV.